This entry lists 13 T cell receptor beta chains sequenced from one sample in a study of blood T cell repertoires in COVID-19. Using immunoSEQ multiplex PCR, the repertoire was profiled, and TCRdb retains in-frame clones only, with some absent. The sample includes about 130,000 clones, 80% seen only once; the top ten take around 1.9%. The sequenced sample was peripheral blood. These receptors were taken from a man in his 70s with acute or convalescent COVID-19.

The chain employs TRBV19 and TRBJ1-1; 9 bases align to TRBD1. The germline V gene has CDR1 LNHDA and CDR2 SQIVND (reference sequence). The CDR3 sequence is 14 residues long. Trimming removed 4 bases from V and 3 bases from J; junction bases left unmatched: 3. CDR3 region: CASSRYRGHTEAFF. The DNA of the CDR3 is TGTGCCAGTAGTAGGTACAGGGGGCACACTGAAGCTTTCTTT. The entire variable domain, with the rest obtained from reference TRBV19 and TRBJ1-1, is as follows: DGGITQSPKYLFRKEGQNVTLSCEQNLNHDAMYWYRQDPGQGLRLIYYSQIVNDFQKGDIAEGYSVSREKKESFPLTVTSAQKNPTAFYLCASSRYRGHTEAFFGQGTRLTVV.

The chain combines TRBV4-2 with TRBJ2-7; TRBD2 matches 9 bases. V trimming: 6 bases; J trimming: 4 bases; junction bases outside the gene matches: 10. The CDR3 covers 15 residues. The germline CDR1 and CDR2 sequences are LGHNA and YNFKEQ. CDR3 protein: CASRPGAGGRYEQYF. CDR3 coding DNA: TGTGCCAGCAGACCCGGTGCGGGGGGGCGGTACGAGCAGTACTTC.

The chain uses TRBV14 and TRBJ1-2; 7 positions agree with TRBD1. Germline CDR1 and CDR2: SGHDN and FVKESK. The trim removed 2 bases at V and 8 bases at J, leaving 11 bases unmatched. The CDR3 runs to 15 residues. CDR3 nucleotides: TGTGCCAGCAGCCAAATCTCACGACAGGGCGGCGGCTACACCTTC. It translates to CASSQISRQGGGYTF.

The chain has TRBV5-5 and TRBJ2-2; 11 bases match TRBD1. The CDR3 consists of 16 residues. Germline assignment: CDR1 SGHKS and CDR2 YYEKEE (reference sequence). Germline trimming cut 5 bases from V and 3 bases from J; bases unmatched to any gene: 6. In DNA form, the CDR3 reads TGTGCCAGCAGTTGGACAGGGGGCAGGGACACCGGGGAGCTGTTTTTT. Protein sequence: CASSWTGGRDTGELFF.

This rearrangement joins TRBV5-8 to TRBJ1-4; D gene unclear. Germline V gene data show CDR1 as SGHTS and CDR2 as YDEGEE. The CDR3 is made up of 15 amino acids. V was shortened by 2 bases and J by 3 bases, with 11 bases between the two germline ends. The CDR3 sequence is CASSFGSGANEKLFF. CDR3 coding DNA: TGTGCCAGCAGCTTTGGGAGTGGGGCTAATGAAAAACTGTTTTTT.

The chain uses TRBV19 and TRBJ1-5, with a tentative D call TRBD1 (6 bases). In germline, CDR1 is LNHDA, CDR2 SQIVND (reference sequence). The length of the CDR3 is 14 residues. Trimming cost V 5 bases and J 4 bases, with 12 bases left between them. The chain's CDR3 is CASSGGAGNQPQHF. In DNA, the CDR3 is TGTGCCAGTAGTGGGGGGGCAGGGAATCAGCCCCAGCATTTT.

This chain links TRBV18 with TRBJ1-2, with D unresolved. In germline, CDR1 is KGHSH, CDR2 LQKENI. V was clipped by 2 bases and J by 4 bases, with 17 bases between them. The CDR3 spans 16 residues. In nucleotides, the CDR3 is TGTGCCAGCTCACCAGGAGGCCCGGATCGGACCTATGGCTACACCTTC. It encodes CASSPGGPDRTYGYTF.

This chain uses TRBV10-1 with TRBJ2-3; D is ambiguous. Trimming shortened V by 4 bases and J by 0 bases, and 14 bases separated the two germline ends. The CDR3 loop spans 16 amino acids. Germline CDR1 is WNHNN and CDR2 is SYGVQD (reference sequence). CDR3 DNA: TGCGCCAGCAGTGTCATCGATCGTCAGAGCACAGATACGCAGTATTTT. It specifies CASSVIDRQSTDTQYF.

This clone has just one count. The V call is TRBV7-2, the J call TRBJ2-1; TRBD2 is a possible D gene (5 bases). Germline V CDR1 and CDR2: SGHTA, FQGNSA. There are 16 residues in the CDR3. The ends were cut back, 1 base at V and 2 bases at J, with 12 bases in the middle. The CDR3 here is CASSLVGGQTYNEQFF. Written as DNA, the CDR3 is TGTGCCAGCAGCTTAGTGGGCGGGCAGACCTACAATGAGCAGTTCTTC.

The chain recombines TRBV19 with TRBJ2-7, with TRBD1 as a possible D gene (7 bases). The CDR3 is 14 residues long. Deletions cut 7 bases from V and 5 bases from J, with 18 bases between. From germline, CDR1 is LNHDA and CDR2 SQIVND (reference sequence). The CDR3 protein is CASNRRQGGNEQYF. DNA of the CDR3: TGTGCCAGTAACCGACGACAGGGAGGTAACGAGCAGTACTTC.

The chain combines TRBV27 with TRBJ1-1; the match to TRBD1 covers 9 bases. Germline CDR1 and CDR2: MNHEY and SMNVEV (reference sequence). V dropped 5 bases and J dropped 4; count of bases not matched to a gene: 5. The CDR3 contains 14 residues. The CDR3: CASSRTGVRTEAFF. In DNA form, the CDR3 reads TGTGCCAGCAGTCGGACAGGGGTGCGCACTGAAGCTTTCTTT.

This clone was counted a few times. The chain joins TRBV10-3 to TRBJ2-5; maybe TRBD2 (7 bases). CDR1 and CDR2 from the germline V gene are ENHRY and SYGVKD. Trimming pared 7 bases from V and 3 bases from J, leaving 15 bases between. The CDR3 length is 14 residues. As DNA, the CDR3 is TGTGCCATCAAAAAGGGGGGGGGAAAAGAGACCCAGTACTTC. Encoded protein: CAIKKGGGKETQYF.

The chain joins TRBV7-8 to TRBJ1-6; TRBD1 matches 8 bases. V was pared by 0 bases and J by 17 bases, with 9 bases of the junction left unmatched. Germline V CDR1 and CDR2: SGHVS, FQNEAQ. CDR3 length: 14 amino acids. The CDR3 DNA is TGTGCCAGCAGCTTAGCCACGACAGGGGCAGGAGTCCACTTT. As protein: CASSLATTGAGVHF.